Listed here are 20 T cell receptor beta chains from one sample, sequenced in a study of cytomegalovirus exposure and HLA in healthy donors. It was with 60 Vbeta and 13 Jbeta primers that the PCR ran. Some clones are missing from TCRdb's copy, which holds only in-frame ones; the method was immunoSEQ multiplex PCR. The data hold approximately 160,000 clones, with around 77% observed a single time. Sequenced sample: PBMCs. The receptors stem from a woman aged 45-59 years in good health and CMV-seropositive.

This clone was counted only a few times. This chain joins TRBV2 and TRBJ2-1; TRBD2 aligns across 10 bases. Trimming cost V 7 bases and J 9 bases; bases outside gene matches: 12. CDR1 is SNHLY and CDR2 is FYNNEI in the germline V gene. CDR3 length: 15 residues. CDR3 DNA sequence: TGTGCCAGCACCCTAGGGCTAGCGGGAGTTAGTGAGCAGTTCTTC. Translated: CASTLGLAGVSEQFF.

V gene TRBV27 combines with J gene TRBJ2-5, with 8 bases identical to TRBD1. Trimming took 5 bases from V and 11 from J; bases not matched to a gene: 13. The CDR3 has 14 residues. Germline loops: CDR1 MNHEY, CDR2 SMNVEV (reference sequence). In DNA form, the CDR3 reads TGTGCCAGCAGTCCCCGGGACAGGCCGTCGGAGCAGTACTTC. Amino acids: CASSPRDRPSEQYF.

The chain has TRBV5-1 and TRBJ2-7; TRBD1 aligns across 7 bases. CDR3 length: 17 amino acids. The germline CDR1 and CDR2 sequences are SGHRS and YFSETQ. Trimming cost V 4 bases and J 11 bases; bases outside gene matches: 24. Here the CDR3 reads CASSPEPRDRHPTLEYF. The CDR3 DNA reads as TGCGCCAGCAGCCCGGAACCCCGGGACAGACATCCTACGTTGGAGTACTTC. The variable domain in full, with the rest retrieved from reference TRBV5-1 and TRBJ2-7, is KAGVTQTPRYLIKTRGQQVTLSCSPISGHRSVSWYQQTPGQGLQFLFEYFSETQRNKGNFPGRFSGRQFSNSRSEMNVSTLELGDSALYLCASSPEPRDRHPTLEYFGPGTRLTVT.

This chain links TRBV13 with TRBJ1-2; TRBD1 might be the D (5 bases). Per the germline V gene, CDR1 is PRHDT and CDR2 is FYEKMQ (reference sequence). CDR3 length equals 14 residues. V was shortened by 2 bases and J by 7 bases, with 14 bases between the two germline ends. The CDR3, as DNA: TGTGCCAGCAGCTTAAATCAGGGAATCGGTGGCTACACCTTC. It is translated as CASSLNQGIGGYTF.

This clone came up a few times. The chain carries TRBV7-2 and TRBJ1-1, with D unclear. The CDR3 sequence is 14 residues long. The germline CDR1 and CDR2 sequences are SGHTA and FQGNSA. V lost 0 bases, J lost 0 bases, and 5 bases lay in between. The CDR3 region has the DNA TGTGCCAGCAGCTTAGCTCGGGTGAACACTGAAGCTTTCTTT. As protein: CASSLARVNTEAFF.

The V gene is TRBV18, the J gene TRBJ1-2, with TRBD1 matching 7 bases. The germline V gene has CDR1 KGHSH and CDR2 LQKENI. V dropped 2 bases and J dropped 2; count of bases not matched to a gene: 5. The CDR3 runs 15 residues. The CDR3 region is CASSPTGDSNYGYTF. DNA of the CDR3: TGTGCCAGCTCACCAACAGGGGACAGCAACTATGGCTACACCTTC. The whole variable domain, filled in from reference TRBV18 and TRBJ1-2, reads NAGVMQNPRHLVRRRGQEARLRCSPMKGHSHVYWYRQLPEEGLKFMVYLQKENIIDESGMPKERFSAEFPKEGPSILRIQQVVRGDSAAYFCASSPTGDSNYGYTFGSGTRLTVV.

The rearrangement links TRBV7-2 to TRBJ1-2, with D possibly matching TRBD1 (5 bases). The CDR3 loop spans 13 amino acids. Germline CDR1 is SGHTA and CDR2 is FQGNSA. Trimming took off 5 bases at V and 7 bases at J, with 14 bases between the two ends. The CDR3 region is CASSPGVERGYTF. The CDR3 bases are TGTGCCAGCAGCCCGGGGGTCGAGCGTGGCTACACCTTC.

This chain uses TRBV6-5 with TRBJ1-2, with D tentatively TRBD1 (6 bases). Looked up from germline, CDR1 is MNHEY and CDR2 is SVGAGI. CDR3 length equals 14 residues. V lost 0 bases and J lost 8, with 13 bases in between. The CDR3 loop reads CASSYSYTGTGYTF. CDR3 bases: TGTGCCAGCAGTTACTCGTACACAGGGACCGGCTACACCTTC.

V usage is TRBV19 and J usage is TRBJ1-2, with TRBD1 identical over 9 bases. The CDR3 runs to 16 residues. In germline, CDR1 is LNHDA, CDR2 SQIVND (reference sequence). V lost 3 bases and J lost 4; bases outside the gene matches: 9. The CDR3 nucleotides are TGTGCCAGTAGTATCTCACAGGGGGCGCGTTTCTATGGCTACACCTTC. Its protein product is CASSISQGARFYGYTF. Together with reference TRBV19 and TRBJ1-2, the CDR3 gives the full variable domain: DGGITQSPKYLFRKEGQNVTLSCEQNLNHDAMYWYRQDPGQGLRLIYYSQIVNDFQKGDIAEGYSVSREKKESFPLTVTSAQKNPTAFYLCASSISQGARFYGYTFGSGTRLTVV.

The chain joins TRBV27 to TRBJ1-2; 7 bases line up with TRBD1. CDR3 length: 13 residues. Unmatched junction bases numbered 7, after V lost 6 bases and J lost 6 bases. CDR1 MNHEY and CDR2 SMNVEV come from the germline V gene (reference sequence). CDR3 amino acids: CASRKQGTDGYTF. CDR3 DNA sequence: TGTGCCAGCAGGAAACAGGGGACGGATGGCTACACCTTC.

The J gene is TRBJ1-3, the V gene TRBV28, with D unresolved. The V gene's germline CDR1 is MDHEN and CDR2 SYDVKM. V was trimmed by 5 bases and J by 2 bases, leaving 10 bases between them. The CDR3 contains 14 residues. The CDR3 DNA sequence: TGTGCCAGCAGTCTCCAGACTGCTGGAAACACCATATATTTT. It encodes CASSLQTAGNTIYF. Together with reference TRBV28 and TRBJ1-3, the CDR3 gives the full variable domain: DVKVTQSSRYLVKRTGEKVFLECVQDMDHENMFWYRQDPGLGLRLIYFSYDVKMKEKGDIPEGYSVSREKKERFSLILESASTNQTSMYLCASSLQTAGNTIYFGEGSWLTVV.

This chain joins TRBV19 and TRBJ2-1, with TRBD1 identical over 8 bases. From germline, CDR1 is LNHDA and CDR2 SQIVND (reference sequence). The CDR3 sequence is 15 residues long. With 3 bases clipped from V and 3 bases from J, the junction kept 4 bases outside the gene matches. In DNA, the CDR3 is TGTGCCAGTAGTATCAGAACAGGGGGCTACAATGAGCAGTTCTTC. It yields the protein CASSIRTGGYNEQFF.

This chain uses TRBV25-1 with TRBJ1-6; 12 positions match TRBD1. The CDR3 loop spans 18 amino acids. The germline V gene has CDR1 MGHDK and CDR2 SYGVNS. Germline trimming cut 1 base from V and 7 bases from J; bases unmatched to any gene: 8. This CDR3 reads CASSELSGTGGENSPLHF. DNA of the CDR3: TGTGCCAGCAGTGAATTAAGTGGGACAGGGGGCGAAAATTCACCCCTCCACTTT.

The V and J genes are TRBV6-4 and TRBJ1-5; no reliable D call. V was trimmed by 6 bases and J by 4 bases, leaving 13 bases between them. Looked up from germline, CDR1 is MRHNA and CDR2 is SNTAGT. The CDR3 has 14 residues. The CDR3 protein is CASSPEVSNQPQHF. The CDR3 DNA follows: TGTGCCAGCAGCCCTGAGGTTTCAAATCAGCCCCAGCATTTT.

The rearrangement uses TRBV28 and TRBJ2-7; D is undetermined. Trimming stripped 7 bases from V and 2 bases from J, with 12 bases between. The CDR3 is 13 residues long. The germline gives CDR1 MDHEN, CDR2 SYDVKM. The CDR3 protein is CASISFNTYEQYF. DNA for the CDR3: TGTGCCAGCATAAGCTTCAATACCTACGAGCAGTACTTC.

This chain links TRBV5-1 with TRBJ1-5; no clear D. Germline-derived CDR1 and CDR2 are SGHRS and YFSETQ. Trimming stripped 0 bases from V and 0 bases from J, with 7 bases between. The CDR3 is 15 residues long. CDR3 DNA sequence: TGCGCCAGCAGCTTGGCCGGGAATAGCAATCAGCCCCAGCATTTT. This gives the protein CASSLAGNSNQPQHF. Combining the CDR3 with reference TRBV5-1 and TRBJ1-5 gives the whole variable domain KAGVTQTPRYLIKTRGQQVTLSCSPISGHRSVSWYQQTPGQGLQFLFEYFSETQRNKGNFPGRFSGRQFSNSRSEMNVSTLELGDSALYLCASSLAGNSNQPQHFGDGTRLSIL.

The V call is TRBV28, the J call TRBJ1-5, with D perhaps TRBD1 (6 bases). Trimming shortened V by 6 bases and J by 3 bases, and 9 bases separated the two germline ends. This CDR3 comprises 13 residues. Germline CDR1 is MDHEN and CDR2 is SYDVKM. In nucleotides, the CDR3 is TGTGCCAGCAGCAGGGGCATCAATCAGCCCCAGCATTTT. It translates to CASSRGINQPQHF.

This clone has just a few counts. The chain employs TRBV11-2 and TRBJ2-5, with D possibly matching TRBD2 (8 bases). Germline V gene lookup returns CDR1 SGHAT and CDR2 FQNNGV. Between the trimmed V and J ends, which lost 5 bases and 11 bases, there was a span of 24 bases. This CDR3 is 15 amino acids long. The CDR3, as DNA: TGTGCCAGCAGCCTCCATTCGGGAGGGGGCGGGGAGCAGTACTTC. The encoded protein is CASSLHSGGGGEQYF.

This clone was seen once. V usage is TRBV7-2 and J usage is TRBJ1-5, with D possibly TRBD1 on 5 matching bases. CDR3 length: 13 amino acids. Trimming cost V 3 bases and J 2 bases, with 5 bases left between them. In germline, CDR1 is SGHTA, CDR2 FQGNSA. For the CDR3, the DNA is TGTGCCAGCAGCTTCAGGGGCAATCAGCCCCAGCATTTT. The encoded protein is CASSFRGNQPQHF.

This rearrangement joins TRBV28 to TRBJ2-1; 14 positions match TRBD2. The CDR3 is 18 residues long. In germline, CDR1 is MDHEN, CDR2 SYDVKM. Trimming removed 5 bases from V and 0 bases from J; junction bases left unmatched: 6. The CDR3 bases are TGTGCCAGCAGTACCAGACTAGCGGGAGGGGACTCCTACAATGAGCAGTTCTTC. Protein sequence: CASSTRLAGGDSYNEQFF.